The clone carrying this TCR beta chain appeared a few times. The target antigen is unknown. This specimen comes from a study of naive and memory T cell subsets. Points from the study as a whole: In CD4 and CD8 cells, diversity dropped from naive through EMRA. Naive repertoires, especially CD8, held a few larger clonotypes, possibly memory cells re-expressing CD45RA.

The beta constant-region primer was an equimolar mix of two oligonucleotides covering TRBC1 and TRBC2. Four rounds of PCR amplified the ligated cDNA using nested alpha and beta constant-region primers plus SP2. A single record per CDR3 protein comes from TCRdb applying MiXCR to the UMI-ligation and nested PCR reads. This table holds about 160,000 distinct CDR3 sequences, roughly 23% found once. Germline V gives CDR1 MNHNY, CDR2 SVGAGI (reference sequence). The CDR3 totals 13 residues. Trimming at V came to 6 bases and at J to 6 bases, leaving 4 bases not matched to a gene. This chain links TRBV6-6 with TRBJ2-5; 10 bases line up with TRBD1. This clonotype was obtained from a human donor in good health. Sequenced input: naive CD4+ T cells from blood. CDR3 bases: TGTGCCAGCAGCCGGGACAGGGGTCAGACCCAGTACTTC. This sequence encodes CASSRDRGQTQYF.